Given below is one TCR beta chain in context. Its antigen is unknown. V lost 8 bases and J 7 bases, leaving 21 bases between the germline ends. This CDR3 comprises 15 residues. CDR1 and CDR2 (germline): MNHNY, SVGAGI (reference sequence). This entry is derived from a study of cytomegalovirus exposure and HLA in healthy donors. The PCR made use of 60 Vbeta and 13 Jbeta primers. Sequencing used immunoSEQ multiplex PCR; TCRdb keeps in-frame clones, though not all of them. The data show tens of thousands of clones, around three quarters seen once. Overall study findings and caveats: Later examination showed HLA-associated TCR beta chains had greater clonal expansion than equally common others. It was confirmed in vitro that three of the CMV-associated chains were specific for CMV antigens.

The chain joins TRBV6-6 to TRBJ2-1; a weak D match, TRBD2 (7 bases). Sequenced material: PBMCs. This receptor was obtained from a man between 60 and 70 years old in good health and CMV-seronegative. The CDR3 DNA is TGTGCCAGCCTCCGGACAGCGGGAATAGGGAATGAGCAGTTCTTC. This translates into CASLRTAGIGNEQFF.